These 13 T cell receptor beta chains were all obtained from the same sample, sequenced in a study of T cell responses to AZD1222 COVID-19 vaccine. Here immunoSEQ multiplex PCR was the method, and the copy in TCRdb shows in-frame clones only, minus some. The sample includes around 97,000 clones, 91% of them seen just once. The starting material was peripheral blood, obtained on day 0 of AZD1222 vaccination. The receptors were gathered from an adult in good health.

The chain is built from TRBV7-3 and TRBJ1-4; TRBD1 matches 10 bases. With V trimmed by 4 bases and J by 8 bases, 4 bases remained unmatched. This CDR3 has 14 amino acids. CDR1 and CDR2 from the germline V gene are SGHTA and FQGTGA. The chain's CDR3 is CASSSGTGVEKLFF. The CDR3 nucleotides are TGTGCCAGCAGCTCCGGGACAGGGGTCGAAAAACTGTTTTTT.

The V call is TRBV6-2 or TRBV6-3, the J call TRBJ1-5; 9 bases map to TRBD1. The CDR3 has 18 residues. Germline-derived CDR1 and CDR2 are MNHEY and SVGEGT. J lost 4 bases, V lost 2 bases, and 12 bases had no gene match. The CDR3 sequence is CASSYTRRTGDKNQPQHF. The CDR3 DNA reads as TGTGCCAGCAGTTACACCCGACGGACAGGGGATAAGAATCAGCCCCAGCATTTT.

The V call is TRBV29-1, the J call TRBJ1-1, with TRBD1 matching over 7 bases. With V trimmed by 5 bases and J by 0 bases, 9 bases remained unmatched. The CDR3 is 15 amino acids. From germline, CDR1 is SQVTM and CDR2 ANQGSEA. CDR3 in amino acids: CSVLKGTAMNTEAFF. The DNA of the CDR3 is TGCAGCGTTCTCAAAGGGACAGCCATGAACACTGAAGCTTTCTTT.

This rearrangement joins TRBV10-3 to TRBJ2-7, with a possible D match to TRBD1 (5 bases). The germline CDR1 and CDR2 sequences are ENHRY and SYGVKD. V was cut by 5 bases and J by 5 bases, with 13 bases left in between. This CDR3 has 13 amino acids. CDR3 DNA sequence: TGTGCCATCAGTTCACAGGAGAACAACGAGCAGTACTTC. Translated: CAISSQENNEQYF.

V is TRBV28 and J is TRBJ2-5; D may match TRBD1 or TRBD2 (5 bases each). Germline V gene lookup returns CDR1 MDHEN and CDR2 SYDVKM. This CDR3 has 17 residues. V lost 4 bases and J lost 1, with 19 bases in between. The CDR3 DNA sequence: TGTGCCAGCAGTTCCATCTCTGGGCCCGGGGCCCAAGAGACCCAGTACTTC. Its translation: CASSSISGPGAQETQYF.

This chain uses TRBV10-3 with TRBJ1-1; 8 nucleotides align to TRBD1. V gave up 6 bases and J gave up 1 base; unmatched junction bases: 7. The germline V gene encodes CDR1 ENHRY and CDR2 SYGVKD. The CDR3 runs to 15 residues. The chain's CDR3 is CAIRGAGGRNTEAFF. The CDR3 region has the DNA TGTGCCATCAGAGGGGCAGGGGGCCGGAACACTGAAGCTTTCTTT.

The chain employs TRBV2 and TRBJ2-1; D perhaps matches TRBD2 (6 bases). From germline, CDR1 is SNHLY and CDR2 FYNNEI. There are 11 residues in the CDR3. The V end was cut by 4 bases, the J end by 14 bases, with 12 bases between. The chain's CDR3 is CASSGELAEFF. In DNA form, the CDR3 reads TGTGCCAGCAGTGGGGAACTAGCTGAGTTCTTC.

The chain employs TRBV5-6 and TRBJ1-2; 7 nucleotides align to TRBD1. Germline V lookup: CDR1 SGHDT, CDR2 YYEEEE. The CDR3 is made up of 15 amino acids. V lost 5 bases and J lost 8; bases outside the gene matches: 15. CDR3 sequence reads: CASSIGTVVFYGYTF. CDR3 DNA: TGTGCCAGCAGTATCGGGACAGTGGTTTTTTACGGCTACACCTTC.

The genes are TRBV7-3 and TRBJ2-7, with no clear D. Deletions cut 5 bases from V and 0 bases from J, with 11 bases between. The CDR3 sequence is 14 residues long. Germline loops: CDR1 SGHTA, CDR2 FQGTGA. The CDR3 nucleotides read TGTGCCAGCAGCCCAAACGCGAACTCCTACGAGCAGTACTTC. The encoded protein is CASSPNANSYEQYF. Full variable domain (missing parts from reference TRBV7-3 and TRBJ2-7): GAGVSQTPSNKVTEKGKYVELRCDPISGHTALYWYRQSLGQGPEFLIYFQGTGAADDSGLPNDRFFAVRPEGSVSTLKIQRTERGDSAVYLCASSPNANSYEQYFGPGTRLTVT.

The chain is built from TRBV9 and TRBJ1-4; TRBD1 might be the D (5 bases). The CDR3 runs to 17 residues. V lost 4 bases and J lost 2, with 18 bases in between. Germline CDR1 is SGDLS and CDR2 is YYNGEE. The CDR3 DNA reads as TGTGCCAGCAGCTTAGGGGTCGGGGTAGGGACTAATGAAAAACTGTTTTTT. Its translation is CASSLGVGVGTNEKLFF.

The rearrangement joins TRBV10-3 to TRBJ2-5; D is undetermined. Germline CDR1 is ENHRY and CDR2 is SYGVKD. The germline V and J ends were trimmed by 3 bases and 4 bases, with 12 bases remaining between them. This CDR3 region has 14 residues. DNA for the CDR3: TGTGCCATCAGTGATAATTGGTTGGGAGAGACCCAGTACTTC. As protein: CAISDNWLGETQYF.

The gene calls are TRBV6-5 and TRBJ1-3; D remains unclear. The V end was cut by 0 bases, the J end by 1 base, with 4 bases between. There are 14 residues in the CDR3. Germline assignment: CDR1 MNHEY and CDR2 SVGAGI. This chain's CDR3 is CASSYSTSGNTIYF. The CDR3 nucleotides read TGTGCCAGCAGTTACTCGACATCTGGAAACACCATATATTTT.

This chain joins TRBV5-1 and TRBJ2-1; the match to TRBD1 covers 8 bases. J was trimmed by 8 bases and V by 3 bases; bases with no gene match: 4. This CDR3 spans 13 amino acids. Germline assignment: CDR1 SGHRS and CDR2 YFSETQ. The CDR3 reads CASSSPGGDEQFF. The CDR3 DNA reads as TGCGCCAGCAGCTCCCCAGGGGGCGATGAGCAGTTCTTC.